These 20 T cell receptor beta chains share one sample of origin, sequenced in a study of cytomegalovirus exposure and HLA in healthy donors. Researchers ran the PCR with 60 Vbeta and 13 Jbeta primers. Sequencing was performed with immunoSEQ multiplex PCR; in TCRdb, only in-frame clones are kept and a portion is missing. The sample lists 120,000 or so clones, roughly 78% occurring once. The sample consisted of PBMCs. The origin of the receptors is a man between 40 and 49 years old in good health and CMV-seronegative.

The chain couples TRBV30 to TRBJ1-3; 7 bases align to TRBD1. V was pared by 3 bases and J by 4 bases, with 0 bases of the junction left unmatched. CDR1 GTSNPN and CDR2 SVGIG come from the germline V gene (reference sequence). The CDR3 covers 12 residues. CDR3 nucleotides: TGTGCCTGGAGGACAGGGGGAAACACCATATATTTT. Its protein is CAWRTGGNTIYF.

The V gene is TRBV7-2, the J gene TRBJ2-7, with 11 nucleotides matching TRBD2. This CDR3 is 15 amino acids long. In germline, CDR1 is SGHTA, CDR2 FQGNSA. Trimming took 5 bases from V and 2 from J; bases not matched to a gene: 5. The CDR3 sequence is CASSKGTSGTYEQYF. The CDR3 DNA is TGTGCCAGCAGCAAAGGGACTAGCGGAACCTACGAGCAGTACTTC.

In DNA form, the CDR3 reads TGTGCCAGCAGCTTCTCGGTCGCCTCTGGAAACACCATATATTTT. This codes for CASSFSVASGNTIYF. The chain recombines TRBV7-9 with TRBJ1-3; D remains ambiguous. V gave up 3 bases and J gave up 0 bases, with 9 bases separating them. This CDR3 contains 15 residues. Germline loops: CDR1 SEHNR, CDR2 FQNEAQ (reference sequence).

The V and J genes are TRBV28 and TRBJ1-2; perhaps TRBD1 as D (6 bases). Trimming removed 5 bases at V and 6 bases at J, with 16 bases between. This CDR3 contains 14 residues. Germline V gene sequence: CDR1 MDHEN, CDR2 SYDVKM. The CDR3 here is CASSIQSRGHGYTF. The CDR3 DNA follows: TGTGCCAGCAGTATCCAGAGCAGGGGCCATGGCTACACCTTC.

The V call is TRBV7-9, the J call TRBJ1-4, with D possibly being TRBD1 (6 bases). V lost 2 bases and J 5 bases, leaving 12 bases between the germline ends. The CDR3 sequence is 15 residues long. Germline V gives CDR1 SEHNR, CDR2 FQNEAQ (reference sequence). The CDR3 coding sequence is TGTGCCAGCAGCTTAACAGGGTTCCGAAATGAAAAACTGTTTTTT. Translating it yields CASSLTGFRNEKLFF.

This clone was seen only once. The chain combines TRBV7-7 with TRBJ2-1; TRBD2 is a possible D gene (6 bases). Germline CDR1 is SSHAT and CDR2 is FNYEAQ (reference sequence). Trimming took 1 base from V and 2 from J, leaving 9 bases between them. This CDR3 has 15 amino acids. This chain's CDR3 is CASSLGGTAYNEQFF. In DNA, the CDR3 is TGTGCCAGCAGCTTAGGGGGGACTGCCTACAATGAGCAGTTCTTC.

The chain combines TRBV7-9 with TRBJ2-5; perhaps TRBD2 as D (5 bases). The V gene's germline CDR1 is SEHNR and CDR2 FQNEAQ (reference sequence). Trimming cost V 5 bases and J 2 bases, with 9 bases left between them. The CDR3 contains 13 residues. The CDR3 loop is CASSTPGQETQYF. CDR3 DNA sequence: TGTGCCAGCAGCACCCCGGGGCAAGAGACCCAGTACTTC.

CDR3 in DNA: TGTGCCTGGAGACAGGGGGCAGGTGCTGAAGCTTTCTTT. Translating it yields CAWRQGAGAEAFF. The chain joins TRBV30 to TRBJ1-1, with 9 bases that match TRBD1. This CDR3 has 13 residues. Germline values: CDR1 GTSNPN, CDR2 SVGIG (reference sequence). The ends lost 3 bases at V and 6 bases at J; junction bases unmatched: 5.

As DNA, the CDR3 is TGCGCCAGCAGCTTGGGGACTAGCGGGAGCTCAGATACGCAGTATTTT. It specifies CASSLGTSGSSDTQYF. This chain uses TRBV5-1 with TRBJ2-3; 13 nucleotides match TRBD2. The CDR3 is made up of 16 amino acids. Germline V gene lookup returns CDR1 SGHRS and CDR2 YFSETQ. V gave up 0 bases and J gave up 4 bases; unmatched junction bases: 2. Complete variable domain (other parts from reference TRBV5-1 and TRBJ2-3): KAGVTQTPRYLIKTRGQQVTLSCSPISGHRSVSWYQQTPGQGLQFLFEYFSETQRNKGNFPGRFSGRQFSNSRSEMNVSTLELGDSALYLCASSLGTSGSSDTQYFGPGTRLTVL.

The chain links TRBV15 to TRBJ1-2; no firm D call. Germline CDR1 is LNHNV and CDR2 is YYDKDF (reference sequence). The CDR3 covers 14 residues. V was pared by 1 base and J by 4 bases, with 10 bases between. CDR3 nucleotides: TGTGCCACCAGCAGAGGCGAAACCCTCTATGGCTACACCTTC. Encoded protein: CATSRGETLYGYTF.

This clone was observed once. V and J are TRBV29-1 and TRBJ2-7, with D maybe TRBD1 (6 bases). The CDR3 sequence is 13 residues long. The V and J ends lost 6 bases and 0 bases respectively, with 12 bases between them. Per the germline V gene, CDR1 is SQVTM and CDR2 is ANQGSEA. The CDR3 spells CSVWDIDSYEQYF. DNA of the CDR3: TGCAGCGTATGGGACATAGACTCCTACGAGCAGTACTTC.

The V call is TRBV2, the J call TRBJ2-1; possible D gene TRBD2, 7 bases. The ends were cut back, 6 bases at V and 4 bases at J, with 22 bases in the middle. This CDR3 spans 17 amino acids. The germline V gene encodes CDR1 SNHLY and CDR2 FYNNEI. CDR3 protein: CASRRTVGRGPYNEQFF. CDR3 nucleotide sequence: TGTGCCAGCAGACGGACAGTGGGGAGGGGACCATACAATGAGCAGTTCTTC.

This clone was detected only a few times. This chain joins TRBV2 and TRBJ1-4; 7 bases agree with TRBD1. Per germline, CDR1 SNHLY and CDR2 FYNNEI. J was trimmed by 5 bases and V by 6 bases; bases with no gene match: 6. There are 14 residues in the CDR3. The CDR3 DNA reads as TGTGCCAGCAGATCGAGGGGGCCAAATGAAAAACTGTTTTTT. This sequence encodes CASRSRGPNEKLFF.

This clone was observed a few times. The chain joins TRBV18 to TRBJ2-1; 7 nucleotides align to TRBD2. Germline CDR1 KGHSH, CDR2 LQKENI. Trimming took 2 bases from V and 6 from J; bases not matched to a gene: 4. This CDR3 spans 14 amino acids. The CDR3 bases are TGTGCCAGCTCACCAACCCCGGGGGGCAATGAGCAGTTCTTC. Its protein is CASSPTPGGNEQFF.

Notes on this clone: The conserved final phenylalanine or tryptophan is absent from the CDR3, which likely points to a read error. The CDR3, as DNA: TGTGCCTGGAGCAGCCGACCCGGGGAAAAACTGTTTGTT. It yields the protein CAWSSRPGEKLFV. J is TRBJ1-4 and V is TRBV30; D remains ambiguous. Germline CDR1 and CDR2: GTSNPN and SVGIG (reference sequence). Trimming took 3 bases from V and 8 from J, leaving 13 bases between them. CDR3 length equals 13 residues.

V and J are TRBV6-1 and TRBJ2-2; 8 nucleotides agree with TRBD2. The CDR3 covers 14 residues. The junction had 6 bases not matched to a gene; V was cut back by 7 bases and J by 5 bases. Germline V CDR1 and CDR2: MNHNS, SASEGT. In DNA form, the CDR3 reads TGTGCCAGCAAGAGCGGGGGACCTACCGGGGAGCTGTTTTTT. This translates into CASKSGGPTGELFF.

The rearrangement joins TRBV30 to TRBJ1-5, with D tentatively TRBD1 (6 bases). Germline V CDR1 and CDR2: GTSNPN, SVGIG (reference sequence). The CDR3 loop spans 15 amino acids. The V gene lost 1 base and the J gene lost 0 bases, with 10 bases spanning the gap. Here the CDR3 reads CAWSDGTYSNQPQHF. CDR3 DNA sequence: TGTGCCTGGAGTGACGGGACATATAGCAATCAGCCCCAGCATTTT.

This clone was seen only a few times. J is TRBJ2-1 and V is TRBV2; 7 bases are shared with TRBD2. Trimming removed 8 bases from V and 1 base from J; junction bases left unmatched: 8. The germline V gene has CDR1 SNHLY and CDR2 FYNNEI. This CDR3 region has 15 residues. The CDR3 loop reads CASDASGNSYNEQFF. The CDR3 bases are TGTGCCAGCGACGCCAGCGGGAATTCCTACAATGAGCAGTTCTTC.

This clone has more than one count but fewer than ten. The chain combines TRBV30 with TRBJ1-2; no firm D call. With 7 bases removed from V and 7 bases from J, the gap between germline ends came to 13 bases. The CDR3 is 11 residues long. CDR1 is GTSNPN, CDR2 SVGIG, per germline (reference sequence). CDR3 protein: CASRTSGGYTF. For the CDR3, the DNA is TGTGCCTCGAGGACCTCGGGTGGCTACACCTTC.

The chain is built from TRBV5-8 and TRBJ2-3, with D unclear. CDR1 is SGHTS and CDR2 is YDEGEE in the germline V gene. The CDR3 is 12 amino acids. Trimming stripped 5 bases from V and 4 bases from J, with 8 bases between. This CDR3 is CASRRTSDTQYF. The CDR3 DNA sequence: TGTGCCAGCAGGCGAACCTCAGATACGCAGTATTTT.